A selection of T cell receptor beta chains follows, all from one sample in a study of control samples from healthy donors and cancer patients. Here immunoSEQ multiplex PCR was the method, and the copy in TCRdb shows in-frame clones only, minus some. The data contain tens of thousands of clones, about four fifths of them seen just once; the ten biggest clones take up more than 30%. The specimen was PBMCs. Source of these receptors: a man between 65 and 85 years old with lung cancer. Each CDR3 is given with its conserved first and last residue. D genes are given only for firm matches. Clone size is given for some rows only: seen once, a few or many times, or a class if the clone is expanded.

V gene	clone size	J gene	D gene	CDR3 protein
TRBV21-1	.	TRBJ1-6	.	CASSLRGFCGNSPLHF
TRBV15	.	TRBJ2-3	TRBD2	CATSRAMGGSTDTQYF
TRBV7-6	.	TRBJ1-2	TRBD1	CASSSSPGQVDGYTF
TRBV3-1/TRBV3-2	.	TRBJ1-2	.	CASSQRMGGTGGYTF
TRBV4-2	.	TRBJ1-5	.	CASSQGVNQPQHF
TRBV27	.	TRBJ1-1	.	CASSYLQGLGTEAFF
TRBV10-1	.	TRBJ2-3	TRBD2	CASSESQGGVDTQYF
TRBV5-1	.	TRBJ2-1	.	CASSFIRGNEQFF
TRBV6-5	.	TRBJ2-3	.	CASSYSRVSYTDTQYF
TRBV5-4	.	TRBJ2-3	.	CASSLVAVTDTQYF
TRBV6-1	.	TRBJ2-5	.	CASSASDSLPGGTQYF
TRBV20-1	.	TRBJ2-1	TRBD2	CSASSISGGAHNEQFF
TRBV5-1	.	TRBJ1-1	TRBD1	CASSWGTGERNTEAFF
TRBV30	.	TRBJ1-5	.	CAWRGEGRQPQHF
TRBV11-2	few	TRBJ2-5	TRBD2	CASSLETGRGTQYF
TRBV21-1	.	TRBJ1-6	.	CASSKEPFDSHNSPLHF
TRBV11-2	.	TRBJ1-4	TRBD1	CASSPRQGEKLFF
TRBV10-2	.	TRBJ2-3	.	CASSELADTQYF
TRBV5-6	.	TRBJ2-1	.	CASSVTRPEQFF
TRBV12-5	.	TRBJ2-7	.	CASGHRTLSYEQYF
TRBV19	.	TRBJ1-4	.	CASSKPSGANNEKLFF
TRBV24-1	.	TRBJ1-2	.	CATYLSGYTF
TRBV7-2	.	TRBJ2-2	.	CASSLVVLVGGANTGELFF
TRBV7-9	.	TRBJ1-5	.	CASSLGFGVQPQHF
TRBV6-5	.	TRBJ2-3	.	CASSPPSTDTQYF
TRBV11-2	.	TRBJ2-2	TRBD1	CASSPGQGSYERTGELFF
TRBV5-1	once	TRBJ2-1	TRBD1	CASSPTGKTLNEQFF
TRBV4-1	.	TRBJ2-4	TRBD1	CASSQEISRDRGRSIQYF
TRBV30	few	TRBJ2-2	TRBD2	CAWSPLASGFNTGELFF
TRBV5-6	.	TRBJ2-5	TRBD2	CASSLGLAGQETQYF
TRBV4-1	.	TRBJ2-7	.	CASSQLTGYEQYF
TRBV18	.	TRBJ2-2	.	CASSPRNSGVTGELFF